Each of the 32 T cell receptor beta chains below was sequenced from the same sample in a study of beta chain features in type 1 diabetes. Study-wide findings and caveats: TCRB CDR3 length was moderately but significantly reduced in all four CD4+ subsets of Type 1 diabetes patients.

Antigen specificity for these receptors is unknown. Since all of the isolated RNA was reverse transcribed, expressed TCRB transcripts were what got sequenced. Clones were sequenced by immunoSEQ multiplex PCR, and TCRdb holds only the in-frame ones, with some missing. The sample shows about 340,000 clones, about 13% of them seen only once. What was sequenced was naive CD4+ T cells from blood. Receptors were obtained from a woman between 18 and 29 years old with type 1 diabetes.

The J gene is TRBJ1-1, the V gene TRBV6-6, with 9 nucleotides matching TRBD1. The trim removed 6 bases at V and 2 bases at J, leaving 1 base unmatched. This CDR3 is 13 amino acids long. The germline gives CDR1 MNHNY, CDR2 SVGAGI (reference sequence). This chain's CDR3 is CASRTGGNTEAFF. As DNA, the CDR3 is TGTGCCAGCAGAACAGGGGGCAACACTGAAGCTTTCTTT.

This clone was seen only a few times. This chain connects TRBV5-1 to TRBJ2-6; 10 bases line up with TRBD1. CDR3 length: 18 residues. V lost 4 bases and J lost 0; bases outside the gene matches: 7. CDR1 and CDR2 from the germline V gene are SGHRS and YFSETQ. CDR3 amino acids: CASSLWTGGPSGANVLTF. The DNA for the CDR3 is TGCGCCAGCAGCCTGTGGACAGGGGGTCCCTCTGGGGCCAACGTCCTGACTTTC.

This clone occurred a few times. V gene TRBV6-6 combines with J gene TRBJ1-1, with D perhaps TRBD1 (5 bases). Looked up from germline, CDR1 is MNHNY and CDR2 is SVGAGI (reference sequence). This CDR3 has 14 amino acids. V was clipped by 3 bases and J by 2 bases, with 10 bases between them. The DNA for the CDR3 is TGTGCCAGCAGTTATAGGGGATTCAACACTGAAGCTTTCTTT. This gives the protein CASSYRGFNTEAFF.

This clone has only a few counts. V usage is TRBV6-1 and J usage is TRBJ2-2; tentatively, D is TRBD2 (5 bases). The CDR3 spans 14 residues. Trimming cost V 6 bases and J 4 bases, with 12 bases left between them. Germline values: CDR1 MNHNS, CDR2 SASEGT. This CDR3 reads CASREPRATGELFF. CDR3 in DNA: TGTGCCAGCAGAGAACCGAGGGCCACCGGGGAGCTGTTTTTT.

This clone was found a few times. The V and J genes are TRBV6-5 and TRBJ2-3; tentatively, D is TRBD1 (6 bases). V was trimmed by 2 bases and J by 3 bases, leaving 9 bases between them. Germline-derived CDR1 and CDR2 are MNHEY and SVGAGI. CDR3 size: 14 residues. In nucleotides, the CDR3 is TGTGCCAGCAGTTACCTACAGGGAACAGATACGCAGTATTTT. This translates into CASSYLQGTDTQYF.

CDR3 nucleotides: TGTGCCAGCAGCGCCGGGACAGGGGTTTGGTATGGCTACACCTTC. Protein product: CASSAGTGVWYGYTF. The V gene is TRBV9, the J gene TRBJ1-2, with 10 bases that match TRBD1. The CDR3 is 15 amino acids. Trimming removed 3 bases from V and 5 bases from J; junction bases left unmatched: 7. CDR1 and CDR2 (germline): SGDLS, YYNGEE.

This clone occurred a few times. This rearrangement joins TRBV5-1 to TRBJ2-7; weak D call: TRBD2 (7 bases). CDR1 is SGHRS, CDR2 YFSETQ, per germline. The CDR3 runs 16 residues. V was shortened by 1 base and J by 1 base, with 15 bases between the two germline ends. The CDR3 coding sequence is TGCGCCAGCAGCTTGTGGGGGGCAGCGGGGTCCTACGAGCAGTACTTC. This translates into CASSLWGAAGSYEQYF.

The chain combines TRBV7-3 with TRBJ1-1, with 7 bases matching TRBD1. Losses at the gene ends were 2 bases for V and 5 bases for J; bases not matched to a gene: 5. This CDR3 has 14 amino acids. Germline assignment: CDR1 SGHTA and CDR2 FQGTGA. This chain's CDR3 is CASSLLGGSTEAFF. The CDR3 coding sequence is TGTGCCAGCAGCTTACTAGGGGGCTCGACTGAAGCTTTCTTT.

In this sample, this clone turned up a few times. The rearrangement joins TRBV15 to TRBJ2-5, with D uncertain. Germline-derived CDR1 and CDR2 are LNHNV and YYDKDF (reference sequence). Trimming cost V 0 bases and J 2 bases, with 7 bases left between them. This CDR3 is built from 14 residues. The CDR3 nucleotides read TGTGCCACCAGCAGAGATATAGCACAAGAGACCCAGTACTTC. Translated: CATSRDIAQETQYF.

The CDR3 is CASSSRDSSYEQYV. The CDR3 nucleotides are TGTGCCAGCAGCTCCCGGGACTCCTCCTACGAGCAGTACGTC. J is TRBJ2-7 and V is TRBV7-8; D might be TRBD2 (6 bases). The V gene's germline CDR1 is SGHVS and CDR2 FQNEAQ. The CDR3 is made up of 14 amino acids. Trimming shortened V by 4 bases and J by 0 bases, and 10 bases separated the two germline ends.

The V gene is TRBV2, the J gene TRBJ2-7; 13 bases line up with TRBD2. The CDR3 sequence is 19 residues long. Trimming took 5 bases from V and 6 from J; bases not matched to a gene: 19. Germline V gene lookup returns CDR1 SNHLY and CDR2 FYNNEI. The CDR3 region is CASSKPGLAGMVVVVEQYV. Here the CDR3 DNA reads TGTGCCAGCAGTAAACCGGGACTAGCGGGAATGGTCGTTGTGGTCGAGCAGTACGTC.

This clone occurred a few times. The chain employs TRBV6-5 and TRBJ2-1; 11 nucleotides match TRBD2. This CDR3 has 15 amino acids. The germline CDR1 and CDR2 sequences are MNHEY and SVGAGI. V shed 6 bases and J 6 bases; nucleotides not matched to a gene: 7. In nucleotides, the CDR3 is TGTGCCAGCAGATCCGGGACTAGCGGTATCAATGAGCAGTTCTTC. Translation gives CASRSGTSGINEQFF.

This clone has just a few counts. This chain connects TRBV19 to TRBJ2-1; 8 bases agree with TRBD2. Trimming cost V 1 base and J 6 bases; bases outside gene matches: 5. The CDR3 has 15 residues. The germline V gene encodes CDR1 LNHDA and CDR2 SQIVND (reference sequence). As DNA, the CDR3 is TGTGCCAGTAGTATAGGCGGGAGGCCAATCAATGAGCAGTTCTTC. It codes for CASSIGGRPINEQFF.

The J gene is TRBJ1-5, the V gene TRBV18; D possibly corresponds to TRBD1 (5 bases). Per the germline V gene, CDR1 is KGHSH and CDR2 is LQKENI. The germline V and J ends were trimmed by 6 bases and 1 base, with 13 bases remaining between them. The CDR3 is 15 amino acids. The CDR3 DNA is TGTGCCAGCTCCGATACACGGGGGAGCAATCAGCCCCAGCATTTT. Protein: CASSDTRGSNQPQHF.

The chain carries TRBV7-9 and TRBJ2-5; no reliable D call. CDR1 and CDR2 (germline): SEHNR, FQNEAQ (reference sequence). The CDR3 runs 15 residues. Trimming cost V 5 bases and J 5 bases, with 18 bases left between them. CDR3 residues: CASSPGVAARETQYF. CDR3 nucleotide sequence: TGTGCCAGCAGCCCCGGAGTCGCGGCGCGGGAGACCCAGTACTTC.

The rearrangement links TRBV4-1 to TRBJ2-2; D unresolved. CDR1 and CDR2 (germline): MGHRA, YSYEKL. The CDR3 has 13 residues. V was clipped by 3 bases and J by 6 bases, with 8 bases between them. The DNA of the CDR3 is TGCGCCAGCAGCCAGGGCACCGCCGGGGAGCTGTTTTTT. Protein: CASSQGTAGELFF.

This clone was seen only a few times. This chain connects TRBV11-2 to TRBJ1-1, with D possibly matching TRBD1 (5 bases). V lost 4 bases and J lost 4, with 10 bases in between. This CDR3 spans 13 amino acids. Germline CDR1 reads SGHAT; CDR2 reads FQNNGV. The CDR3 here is CASSSGLSTEAFF. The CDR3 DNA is TGTGCCAGCAGCTCGGGACTGAGCACTGAAGCTTTCTTT.

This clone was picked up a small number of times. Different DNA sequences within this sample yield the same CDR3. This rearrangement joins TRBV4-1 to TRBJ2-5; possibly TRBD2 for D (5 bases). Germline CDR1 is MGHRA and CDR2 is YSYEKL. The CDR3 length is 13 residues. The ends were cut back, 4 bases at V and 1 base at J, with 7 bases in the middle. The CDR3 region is CASSLGLQETQYF. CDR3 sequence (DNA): TGCGCCAGCAGCCTCGGACTCCAAGAGACCCAGTACTTC.

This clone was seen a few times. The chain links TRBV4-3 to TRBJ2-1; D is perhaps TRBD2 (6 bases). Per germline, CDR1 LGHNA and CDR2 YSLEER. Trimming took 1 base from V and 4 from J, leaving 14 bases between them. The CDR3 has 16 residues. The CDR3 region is CASSQVPGGVYNEQFF. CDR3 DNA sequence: TGCGCCAGCAGCCAAGTACCCGGGGGAGTATACAATGAGCAGTTCTTC.

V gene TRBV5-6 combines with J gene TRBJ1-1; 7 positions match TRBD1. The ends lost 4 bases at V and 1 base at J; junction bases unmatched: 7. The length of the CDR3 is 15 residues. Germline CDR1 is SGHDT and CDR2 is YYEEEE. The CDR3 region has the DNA TGTGCCAGCAGCGAGGAGACAGGGCGGAACACTGAAGCTTTCTTT. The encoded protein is CASSEETGRNTEAFF.

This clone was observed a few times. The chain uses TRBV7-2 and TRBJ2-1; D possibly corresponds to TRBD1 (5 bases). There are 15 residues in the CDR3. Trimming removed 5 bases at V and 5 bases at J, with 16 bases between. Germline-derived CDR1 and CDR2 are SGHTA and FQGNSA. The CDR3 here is CASSPVGRRNNEQFF. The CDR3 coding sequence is TGTGCCAGCAGCCCTGTGGGGCGAAGAAACAATGAGCAGTTCTTC.

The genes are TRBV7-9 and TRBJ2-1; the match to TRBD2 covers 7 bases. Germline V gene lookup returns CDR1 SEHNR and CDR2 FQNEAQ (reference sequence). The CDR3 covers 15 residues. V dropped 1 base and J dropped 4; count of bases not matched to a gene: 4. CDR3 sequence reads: CASSLELAAYNEQFF. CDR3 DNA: TGTGCCAGCAGCTTAGAGCTAGCGGCGTACAATGAGCAGTTCTTC.

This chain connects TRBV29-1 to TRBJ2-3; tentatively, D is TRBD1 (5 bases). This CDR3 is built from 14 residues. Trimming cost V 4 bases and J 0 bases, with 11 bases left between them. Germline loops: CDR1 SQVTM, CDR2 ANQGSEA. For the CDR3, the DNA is TGCAGCGTTGGTCACAGGTTTAGCACAGATACGCAGTATTTT. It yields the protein CSVGHRFSTDTQYF.

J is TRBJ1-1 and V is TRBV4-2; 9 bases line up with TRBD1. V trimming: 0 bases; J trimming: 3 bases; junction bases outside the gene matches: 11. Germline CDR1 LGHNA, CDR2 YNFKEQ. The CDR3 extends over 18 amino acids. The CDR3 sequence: CASSQEWTGVYGHTEAFF. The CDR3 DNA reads TGTGCCAGCAGCCAAGAGTGGACAGGGGTTTATGGCCACACTGAAGCTTTCTTT.

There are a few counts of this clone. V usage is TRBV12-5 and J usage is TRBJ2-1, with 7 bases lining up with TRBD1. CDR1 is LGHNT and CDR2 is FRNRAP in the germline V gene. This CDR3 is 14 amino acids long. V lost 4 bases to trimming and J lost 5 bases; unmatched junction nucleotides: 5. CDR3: CASGSGTVNNEQFF. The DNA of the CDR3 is TGTGCTAGTGGTTCCGGGACAGTTAACAATGAGCAGTTCTTC.

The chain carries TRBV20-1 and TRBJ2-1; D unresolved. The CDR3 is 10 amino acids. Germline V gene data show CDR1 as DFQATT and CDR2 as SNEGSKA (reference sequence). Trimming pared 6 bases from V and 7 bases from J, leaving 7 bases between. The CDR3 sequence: CSAEQNEQFF. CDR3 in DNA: TGCAGTGCGGAGCAGAATGAGCAGTTCTTC.

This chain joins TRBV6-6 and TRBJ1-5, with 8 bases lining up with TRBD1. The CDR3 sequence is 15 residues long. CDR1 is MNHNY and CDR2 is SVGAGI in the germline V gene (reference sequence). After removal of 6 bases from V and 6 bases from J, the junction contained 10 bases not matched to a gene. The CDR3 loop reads CASRQTGDVGQPQHF. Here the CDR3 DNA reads TGTGCCAGCAGACAGACAGGGGATGTAGGTCAGCCCCAGCATTTT.

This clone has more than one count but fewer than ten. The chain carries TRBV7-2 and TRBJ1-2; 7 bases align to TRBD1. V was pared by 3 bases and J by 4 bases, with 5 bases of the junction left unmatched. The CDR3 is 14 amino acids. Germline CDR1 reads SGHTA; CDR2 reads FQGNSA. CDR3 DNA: TGTGCCAGCAGCTTCGACAGGGCCCTCTATGGCTACACCTTC. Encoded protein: CASSFDRALYGYTF.

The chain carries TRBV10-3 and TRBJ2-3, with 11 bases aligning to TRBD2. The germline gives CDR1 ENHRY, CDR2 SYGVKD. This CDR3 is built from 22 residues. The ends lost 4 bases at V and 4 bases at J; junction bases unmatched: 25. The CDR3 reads CAISGRAGSGTSGTPAADTQYF. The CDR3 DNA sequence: TGTGCCATCAGTGGACGCGCCGGTTCCGGGACTAGCGGCACCCCGGCGGCAGATACGCAGTATTTT.

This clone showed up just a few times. In DNA form, the CDR3 reads TGTGCCAGCTCACCACCGCCTAGCGGGATTACTTCCCTATACAATGAGCAGTTCTTC. Translated, it gives CASSPPPSGITSLYNEQFF. The chain is built from TRBV18 and TRBJ2-1; 9 nucleotides match TRBD2. The CDR3 covers 19 residues. CDR1 is KGHSH and CDR2 is LQKENI in the germline V gene. J lost 4 bases, V lost 0 bases, and 13 bases had no gene match.

The CDR3 sequence is CASSPGLLNQPQHF. In DNA form, the CDR3 reads TGCGCCAGCAGCCCGGGACTCCTGAATCAGCCCCAGCATTTT. V is TRBV5-1 and J is TRBJ1-5; a weak D match, TRBD1 (5 bases). CDR1 SGHRS and CDR2 YFSETQ come from the germline V gene. The CDR3 extends over 14 amino acids. The V and J ends lost 4 bases and 4 bases respectively, with 12 bases between them.

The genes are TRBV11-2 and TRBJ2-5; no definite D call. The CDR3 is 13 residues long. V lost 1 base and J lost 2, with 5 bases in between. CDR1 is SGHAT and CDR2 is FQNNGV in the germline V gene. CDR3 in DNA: TGTGCCAGCAGCTTAGGACATCAAGAGACCCAGTACTTC. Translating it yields CASSLGHQETQYF.